The rows below give T cell receptor beta chains drawn from one sample of a study of T cells after yellow fever vaccination. A single record per CDR3 protein comes from TCRdb applying MiXCR to the 5' RACE reads. The table includes 250,000 to 300,000 distinct CDR3 sequences, around 10% detected once. The sequences come from CD4+ T cells sorted from PBMCs, collected 5 days after the yellow fever booster vaccination. The receptors come from a man between 18 and 29 years old who received the YFV17D yellow fever vaccine. Both conserved end residues are part of each CDR3. D genes are given only for firm matches. A clone size is listed for some rows: how often the clone was seen (once, few, many), or a class if it is expanded.

TRBV7-8	TRBJ2-1	.	few	TGTGCCAGCAGCTTAGAGGTAGGGACAACCTGGGATGAGCAGTTCTTC	CASSLEVGTTWDEQFF
TRBV20-1	TRBJ1-2	.	many	TGCAGTGCTAGAGGCGGAACCTATGGCTACACCTTC	CSARGGTYGYTF
TRBV29-1	TRBJ2-3	TRBD2	few	TGCAGCGTTCTCCCGGGGGGTCCGACAGATACGCAGTATTTT	CSVLPGGPTDTQYF
TRBV20-1	TRBJ2-3	TRBD1	.	TGCAGTGCAAACAGGGGAAGCACAGATACGCAGTATTTT	CSANRGSTDTQYF
TRBV7-9	TRBJ2-3	TRBD2	many	TGTGCCAGCAGCTTAGCACCGGGTCGGACTAGCATGGCAGATACGCAGTATTTT	CASSLAPGRTSMADTQYF
TRBV20-1	TRBJ2-7	.	.	TGCAGTGCTAGCAGGGGACTATACGAGCAGTACTTC	CSASRGLYEQYF
TRBV5-1	TRBJ2-3	.	few	TGCGCCAGCAGCTTGGTACGGGCCGGGCCCAGCACAGATACGCAGTATTTT	CASSLVRAGPSTDTQYF
TRBV5-5	TRBJ1-1	.	many	TGTGCCAGCAGCCCTACCCCGCAGGGAGCTTTCTTT	CASSPTPQGAFF
TRBV6-2/TRBV6-3	TRBJ2-2	.	many	TGTGCCAGCAGGATGAACGGGGAGCTGTTTTTT	CASRMNGELFF
TRBV12-3/TRBV12-4	TRBJ1-4	.	.	TGTGCCAGCAGTTTAGTAGGCGGAGGGCGCGCATTT	CASSLVGGGRAF
TRBV4-3	TRBJ2-4	TRBD2	many	TGCGCCAGCAGCCAAGTTAGCGGGGGCGATCAAAACATTCAGTACTTC	CASSQVSGGDQNIQYF
TRBV2	TRBJ2-5	TRBD2	.	TGTGCCAGCAGCCTTAGCGGGGCCCCCCCGCGTCCCCAGTACTTC	CASSLSGAPPRPQYF
TRBV6-1	TRBJ1-4	TRBD1	.	TGTGCCAGCAGTGAGGGACAGCTTAATGAAAAACTGTTTTTT	CASSEGQLNEKLFF
TRBV10-2	TRBJ2-7	TRBD2	.	TGCGCCAGCAGCGACGGCACTTCTAGCGGAGTCTACGAGCAGTACTTC	CASSDGTSSGVYEQYF
TRBV19	TRBJ2-3	TRBD1	few	TGTGCCAGTAGTATGGATCAGGTGGGACAGAACACTTTT	CASSMDQVGQNTF
TRBV20-1	TRBJ2-5	TRBD2	few	TGCAGTGCTTTCAGCGGGGAGGAGACCCAGTACTTC	CSAFSGEETQYF
TRBV5-1	TRBJ2-7	TRBD2	.	TGCGCCAGCAGGACGGGACTAGCGGGAGTTCTCGAGCAGTACTTC	CASRTGLAGVLEQYF
TRBV7-2	TRBJ1-2	TRBD1	few	TGTGCCAGCAGCTTTAGGGCAGGGGGCGGGTTTATCTATGGCTACACCTTC	CASSFRAGGGFIYGYTF
TRBV27	TRBJ2-4	TRBD1	few	TGTGCCAGCAGTTTCGGGACAGGGGGGATCAACATTCAGTACTTC	CASSFGTGGINIQYF
TRBV7-2	TRBJ2-3	.	many	TGTGCCAGCAACCCGAGGGGGGGAAACACAGATACGCAGTATTTT	CASNPRGGNTDTQYF
TRBV4-1	TRBJ2-1	TRBD2	many	TGCGCCAGCAGGCGACCAAACATCCTAGCGGGGGGGCGCAATGAGCAGTTCTTC	CASRRPNILAGGRNEQFF
TRBV28	TRBJ2-2	.	few	TGTGCCAGCCTCACAGGGAACACCGGGGAGCTGTTTTTT	CASLTGNTGELFF
TRBV18	TRBJ2-6	.	few	TGTGCCAGCTCACCGACAGGATCCTCTGGGGCCAACGTCCTGACTTTC	CASSPTGSSGANVLTF
TRBV7-6	TRBJ1-1	.	few	TGTGCCAGCAAGGGTTGGGAGGGCACTGAAGCTTTCTTT	CASKGWEGTEAFF
TRBV4-3	TRBJ2-2	TRBD2	.	TGCGCCAGCAGCCAAGAGGGGAGGGGCACCGGGGAGCTGTTTTTT	CASSQEGRGTGELFF
TRBV7-9	TRBJ1-3	.	.	TGTGCCAGCAGCTTTCGAGGGGCGAGCGGAAACACCATATATTTT	CASSFRGASGNTIYF
TRBV7-2	TRBJ1-1	.	.	TGTGCCAGCAGGACGGAAGGGAGGGAAGCTTTCTTT	CASRTEGREAFF
TRBV12-3/TRBV12-4	TRBJ2-2	TRBD2	.	TGTGCCAGCAGTTTACGACTAGCGGGGGTCGGGGAGCTGTTTTTT	CASSLRLAGVGELFF
TRBV20-1	TRBJ2-1	.	many	TGCAGTGCTACGAGCAATGAGCAGTTCTTC	CSATSNEQFF
TRBV12-3/TRBV12-4	TRBJ2-5	TRBD2	few	TGTGCCAGCACCCCTAGGGGAGGGTACGAAGAGACCCAGTACTTC	CASTPRGGYEETQYF
TRBV19	TRBJ2-5	TRBD2	many	TGTGCCAGTAGTTTATCCCTAGCGGTACAAGAGACCCAGTACTTC	CASSLSLAVQETQYF
TRBV15	TRBJ2-1	.	few	TGTGCCACCAGCAGAGCCAGCTTTGAGACCTACAATGAGCAGTTCTTC	CATSRASFETYNEQFF
TRBV19	TRBJ2-5	TRBD1	.	TGTGCCACGGGACAGCCCCAAGAGACCCAGTACTTC	CATGQPQETQYF
TRBV28	TRBJ1-1	TRBD1	few	TGTGCCAGCAGTTTAGCAGGGGGCGCAAGTACTGAAGCTTTCTTT	CASSLAGGASTEAFF
TRBV7-2	TRBJ2-3	TRBD2	few	TGTGCCAGCAGCCAGCGGGGGGACATTAGCACAGATACGCAGTATTTT	CASSQRGDISTDTQYF
TRBV7-9	TRBJ2-1	TRBD1	.	TGTGCCAGCAGCTCGCCGGGACAGGGATTTTTCTTC	CASSSPGQGFFF
TRBV4-2	TRBJ2-2	.	few	TGTGCCAGCAGCCAGAGGACGGGCGGGGAGCTGTTTTTT	CASSQRTGGELFF
TRBV20-1	TRBJ1-1	.	many	TGCAGTGCTAGAAAAGGGGAGAACACTGAAGCTTTCTTT	CSARKGENTEAFF
TRBV7-2	TRBJ1-5	TRBD1	many	TGTGCCAGCAGTCCTCCGGGACAGGGAAGACAGCCCCAGCATTTT	CASSPPGQGRQPQHF
TRBV20-1	TRBJ1-5	.	many	TGCAGTGCGAGGACGGTCAATCAGCCCCAGCATTTT	CSARTVNQPQHF
TRBV2	TRBJ2-5	.	few	TGTGCCAGCAGTGAGATAATCACCCAGGAGACCCAGTACTTC	CASSEIITQETQYF
TRBV7-2	TRBJ2-5	TRBD2	many	TGTGCCAGCCGCCTTCCCCTCAGCGGGGGAGATGAGGGGACCCAGTACTTC	CASRLPLSGGDEGTQYF
TRBV14	TRBJ2-2	.	once	TGTGCCAGCAGCCAAGGATGGGCCGGGGAGCTGTTTTTT	CASSQGWAGELFF